Below are 10 T cell receptor beta chains sequenced from a single sample in a study of blood T cell repertoires in COVID-19. TCRdb's table, derived via immunoSEQ multiplex PCR, lists solely in-frame clones and lacks some. The table has more than 150,000 clones, 82% seen once. The sequenced material came from PBMCs or T cells enriched from blood (not recorded which). Receptors were obtained from a man aged 35 to 55 who had recovered from COVID-19.

V is TRBV3-1 (or the pseudogene TRBV3-2) and J is TRBJ1-2; TRBD1 agrees at 9 bases. Germline CDR1 LGHDT, CDR2 YNNKEL (reference sequence). CDR3 size: 17 residues. Unmatched junction bases numbered 9, after V lost 0 bases and J lost 4 bases. The CDR3 sequence is CASSQEKGDRAFYGYTF. The DNA of the CDR3 is TGTGCCAGCAGCCAAGAAAAGGGGGACAGGGCCTTCTATGGCTACACCTTC.

The V and J genes are TRBV3-1 (or the pseudogene TRBV3-2) and TRBJ1-4, with D maybe TRBD1 (6 bases). CDR3 size: 17 residues. Germline CDR1 LGHDT, CDR2 YNNKEL (reference sequence). Trimming removed 2 bases from V and 0 bases from J, with 13 bases in between. Here the CDR3 reads CASSQLTGGPTNEKLFF. The CDR3 DNA is TGTGCCAGCAGCCAATTGACCGGGGGGCCAACTAATGAAAAACTGTTTTTT.

The V and J genes are TRBV7-7 and TRBJ1-1, with a weak D call TRBD1 (5 bases). Germline assignment: CDR1 SSHAT and CDR2 FNYEAQ (reference sequence). Between the trimmed V and J ends, which lost 2 bases and 1 base, there was a span of 11 bases. This CDR3 region has 15 residues. DNA for the CDR3: TGTGCCAGCAGCTTATTGGGGCCCGAGAACACTGAAGCTTTCTTT. It codes for CASSLLGPENTEAFF. The entire variable domain, with the rest obtained from reference TRBV7-7 and TRBJ1-1, is as follows: GAGVSQSPRYKVTKRGQDVTLRCDPISSHATLYWYQQALGQGPEFLTYFNYEAQPDKSGLPSDRFSAERPEGSISTLTIQRTEQRDSAMYRCASSLLGPENTEAFFGQGTRLTVV.

The rearrangement links TRBV30 to TRBJ2-3; D is unresolved. The germline V gene encodes CDR1 GTSNPN and CDR2 SVGIG (reference sequence). V was trimmed by 2 bases and J by 1 base, leaving 4 bases between them. The CDR3 sequence is 12 residues long. The CDR3 is CAWSPGTDTQYF. The CDR3 DNA follows: TGTGCCTGGAGTCCCGGCACAGATACGCAGTATTTT.

The chain combines TRBV19 with TRBJ2-1; D gene unclear. CDR1 and CDR2 (germline): LNHDA, SQIVND (reference sequence). V gave up 3 bases and J gave up 0 bases, with 15 bases separating them. The CDR3 is 17 residues long. The CDR3 region has the DNA TGTGCCAGTAGTATTGTGGAGACTTCGGTCTCCTACAATGAGCAGTTCTTC. Amino acids: CASSIVETSVSYNEQFF.

The chain uses TRBV6-2 or TRBV6-3 and TRBJ2-5; 8 bases fit TRBD2. Germline V gives CDR1 MNHEY, CDR2 SVGEGT. The length of the CDR3 is 15 residues. V was pared by 3 bases and J by 5 bases, with 8 bases of the junction left unmatched. CDR3 region: CASSYPSSGGETQYF. CDR3 nucleotides: TGTGCCAGCAGTTATCCCTCAAGCGGGGGTGAGACCCAGTACTTC.

The DNA for the CDR3 is TGTGCCAGCAGTGAGGAGGCCCCGAGTAATTCACCCCTCCACTTT. Protein product: CASSEEAPSNSPLHF. The V call is TRBV2, the J call TRBJ1-6; D is uncertain. V was cut by 3 bases and J by 6 bases, with 12 bases left in between. The CDR3 has 15 amino acids. Germline loops: CDR1 SNHLY, CDR2 FYNNEI.

The rearrangement uses TRBV7-2 and TRBJ2-3; TRBD2 matches 12 bases. Germline CDR1 and CDR2: SGHTA and FQGNSA. This CDR3 is built from 15 residues. The V segment lost 5 bases and the J segment 3 bases; nucleotides outside the gene matches: 3. The chain's CDR3 is CASSQTSGRTDTQYF. The CDR3 DNA is TGTGCCAGCAGCCAGACTAGCGGGAGAACAGATACGCAGTATTTT.

This CDR3 reads CASSLSPGQTYNSPLHF. The DNA for the CDR3 is TGTGCCAGCAGCCTAAGTCCGGGACAGACCTATAATTCACCCCTCCACTTT. The chain recombines TRBV14 with TRBJ1-6, with 7 bases aligning to TRBD1. The CDR3 extends over 17 amino acids. The V gene end was trimmed by 4 bases and the J gene end by 2 bases; junction bases not matched to a gene: 8. Germline lookup yields CDR1 SGHDN and CDR2 FVKESK.

The V and J genes are TRBV5-8 and TRBJ2-7, with a weak D call TRBD2 (6 bases). The CDR3 runs 13 residues. V lost 3 bases and J lost 0, with 7 bases in between. Germline-derived CDR1 and CDR2 are SGHTS and YDEGEE. The CDR3 region is CASSSGVSYEQYF. Written as DNA, the CDR3 is TGTGCCAGCAGCTCGGGGGTCTCCTACGAGCAGTACTTC.